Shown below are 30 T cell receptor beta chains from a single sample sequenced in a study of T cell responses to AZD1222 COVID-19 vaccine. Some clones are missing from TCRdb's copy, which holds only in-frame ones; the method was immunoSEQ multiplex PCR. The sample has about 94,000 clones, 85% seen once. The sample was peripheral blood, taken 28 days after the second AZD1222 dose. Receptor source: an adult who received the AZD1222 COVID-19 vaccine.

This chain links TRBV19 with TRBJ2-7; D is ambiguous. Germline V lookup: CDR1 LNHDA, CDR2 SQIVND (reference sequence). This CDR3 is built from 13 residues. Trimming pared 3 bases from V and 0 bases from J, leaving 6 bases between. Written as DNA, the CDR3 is TGTGCCAGTAGTATTCGAACCTCCTACGAGCAGTACTTC. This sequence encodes CASSIRTSYEQYF. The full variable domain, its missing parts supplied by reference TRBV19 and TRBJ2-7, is DGGITQSPKYLFRKEGQNVTLSCEQNLNHDAMYWYRQDPGQGLRLIYYSQIVNDFQKGDIAEGYSVSREKKESFPLTVTSAQKNPTAFYLCASSIRTSYEQYFGPGTRLTVT.

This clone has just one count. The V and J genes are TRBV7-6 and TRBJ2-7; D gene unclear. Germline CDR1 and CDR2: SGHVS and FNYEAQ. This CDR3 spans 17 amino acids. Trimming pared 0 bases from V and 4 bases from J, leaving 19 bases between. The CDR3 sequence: CASSLAGRAVLGYEQYF. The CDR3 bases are TGTGCCAGCAGCTTAGCTGGCCGGGCCGTGCTGGGGTACGAGCAGTACTTC.

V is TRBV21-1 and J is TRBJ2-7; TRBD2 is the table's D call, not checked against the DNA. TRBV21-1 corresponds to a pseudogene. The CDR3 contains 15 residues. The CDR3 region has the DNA TGTGCCAGCAGCAAAGGAGCGGGAGGTCGCTACGAGCAGTACTTC. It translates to CASSKGAGGRYEQYF.

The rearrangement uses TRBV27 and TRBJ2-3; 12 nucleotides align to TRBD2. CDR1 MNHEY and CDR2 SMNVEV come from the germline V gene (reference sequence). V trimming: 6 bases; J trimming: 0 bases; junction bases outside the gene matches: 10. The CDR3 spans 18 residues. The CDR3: CASRRWTSGAPSTDTQYF. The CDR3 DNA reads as TGTGCCAGCAGGCGATGGACTAGCGGGGCCCCTAGCACAGATACGCAGTATTTT.

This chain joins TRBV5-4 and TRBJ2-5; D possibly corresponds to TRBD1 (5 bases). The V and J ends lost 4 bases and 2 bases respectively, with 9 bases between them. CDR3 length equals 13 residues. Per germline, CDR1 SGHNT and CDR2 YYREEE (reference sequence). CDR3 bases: TGTGCCAGCAGCATAGACAGACAAGAGACCCAGTACTTC. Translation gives CASSIDRQETQYF.

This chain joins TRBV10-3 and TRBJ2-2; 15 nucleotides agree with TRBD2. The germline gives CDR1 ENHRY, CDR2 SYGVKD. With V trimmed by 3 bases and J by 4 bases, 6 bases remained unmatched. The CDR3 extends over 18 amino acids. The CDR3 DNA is TGTGCCATCAGTGAACCGGGACTAGCGGGAGGAGGCACCGGGGAGCTGTTTTTT. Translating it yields CAISEPGLAGGGTGELFF.

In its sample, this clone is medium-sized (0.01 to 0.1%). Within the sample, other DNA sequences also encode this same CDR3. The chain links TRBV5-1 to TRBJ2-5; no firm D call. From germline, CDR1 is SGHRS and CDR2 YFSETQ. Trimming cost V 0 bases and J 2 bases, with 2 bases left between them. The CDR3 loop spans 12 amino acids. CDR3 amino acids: CASSLDQETQYF. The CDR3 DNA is TGCGCCAGCAGCTTGGATCAAGAGACCCAGTACTTC.

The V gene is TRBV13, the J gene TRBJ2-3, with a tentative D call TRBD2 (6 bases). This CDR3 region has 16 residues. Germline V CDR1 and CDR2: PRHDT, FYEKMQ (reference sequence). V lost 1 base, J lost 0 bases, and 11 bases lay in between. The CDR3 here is CASSLVGRGSTDTQYF. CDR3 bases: TGTGCCAGCAGCTTAGTAGGGCGGGGAAGCACAGATACGCAGTATTTT. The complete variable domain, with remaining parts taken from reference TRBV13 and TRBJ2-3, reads AAGVIQSPRHLIKEKRETATLKCYPIPRHDTVYWYQQGPGQDPQFLISFYEKMQSDKGSIPDRFSAQQFSDYHSELNMSSLELGDSALYFCASSLVGRGSTDTQYFGPGTRLTVL.

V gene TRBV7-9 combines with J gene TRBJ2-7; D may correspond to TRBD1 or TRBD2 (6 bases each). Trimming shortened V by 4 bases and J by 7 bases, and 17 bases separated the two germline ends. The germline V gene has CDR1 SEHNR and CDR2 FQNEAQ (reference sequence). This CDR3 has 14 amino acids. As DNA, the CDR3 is TGTGCCAGCAGCTCGGGGGCGCAACTAGGGGAGCAGTACTTC. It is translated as CASSSGAQLGEQYF.

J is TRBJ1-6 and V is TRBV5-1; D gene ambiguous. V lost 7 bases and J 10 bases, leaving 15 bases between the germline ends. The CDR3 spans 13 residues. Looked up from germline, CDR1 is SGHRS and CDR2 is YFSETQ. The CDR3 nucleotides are TGCGCCAGCGGATATGCAGGAGGCTCACCCCTCCACTTT. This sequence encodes CASGYAGGSPLHF. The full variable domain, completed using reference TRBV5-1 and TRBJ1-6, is KAGVTQTPRYLIKTRGQQVTLSCSPISGHRSVSWYQQTPGQGLQFLFEYFSETQRNKGNFPGRFSGRQFSNSRSEMNVSTLELGDSALYLCASGYAGGSPLHFGNGTRLTVT.

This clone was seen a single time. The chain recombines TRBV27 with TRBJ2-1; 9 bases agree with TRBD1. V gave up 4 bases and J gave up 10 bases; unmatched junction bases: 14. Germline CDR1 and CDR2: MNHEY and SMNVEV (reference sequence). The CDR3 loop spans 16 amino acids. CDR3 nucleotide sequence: TGTGCCAGCAGTTACGAACCGGGACAGGGTACCTTCGAGCAGTTCTTC. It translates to CASSYEPGQGTFEQFF.

The CDR3: CASSLEGGRRFYGYTF. The CDR3 region has the DNA TGTGCCAGCAGCTTAGAAGGGGGTCGCCGATTCTATGGCTACACCTTC. The V and J genes are TRBV7-9 and TRBJ1-2; D might be TRBD1 (6 bases). Trimming left V 1 base short and J 4 bases short, with 16 bases between. Germline V gene lookup returns CDR1 SEHNR and CDR2 FQNEAQ (reference sequence). The CDR3 length is 16 residues.

The CDR3 region is CASSYLGPNEQYF. CDR3 sequence (DNA): TGTGCCAGCAGTTACTTGGGGCCCAACGAGCAGTACTTC. This chain uses TRBV6-5 with TRBJ2-7; D perhaps matches TRBD1 (5 bases). V lost 1 base to trimming and J lost 5 bases, with 9 bases between them. The CDR3 contains 13 residues. Germline CDR1 MNHEY, CDR2 SVGAGI.

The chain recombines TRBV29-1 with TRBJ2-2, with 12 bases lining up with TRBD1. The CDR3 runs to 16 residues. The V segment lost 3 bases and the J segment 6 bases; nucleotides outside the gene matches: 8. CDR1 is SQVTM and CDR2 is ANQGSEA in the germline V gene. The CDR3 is CSVEAGTGGRAGELFF. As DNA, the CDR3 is TGCAGCGTTGAGGCCGGGACAGGGGGCCGGGCCGGGGAGCTGTTTTTT.

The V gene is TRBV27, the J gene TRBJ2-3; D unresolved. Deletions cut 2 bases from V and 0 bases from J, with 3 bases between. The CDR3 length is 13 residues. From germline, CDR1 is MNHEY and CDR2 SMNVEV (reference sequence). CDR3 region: CASSLLSTDTQYF. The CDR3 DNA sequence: TGTGCCAGCAGTTTACTTAGCACAGATACGCAGTATTTT.

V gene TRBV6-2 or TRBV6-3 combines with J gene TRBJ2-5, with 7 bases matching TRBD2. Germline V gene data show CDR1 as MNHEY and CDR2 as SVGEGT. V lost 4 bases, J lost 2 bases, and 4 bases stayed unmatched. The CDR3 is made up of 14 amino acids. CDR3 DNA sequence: TGTGCCAGCAGTTCCCGGGACTATCAAGAGACCCAGTACTTC. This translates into CASSSRDYQETQYF.

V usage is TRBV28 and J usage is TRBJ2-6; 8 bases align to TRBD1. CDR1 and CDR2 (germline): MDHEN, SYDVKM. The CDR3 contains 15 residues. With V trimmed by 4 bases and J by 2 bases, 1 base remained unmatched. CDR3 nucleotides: TGTGCCAGCAGTTCGACAGGGGCTGGGGCCAACGTCCTGACTTTC. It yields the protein CASSSTGAGANVLTF.

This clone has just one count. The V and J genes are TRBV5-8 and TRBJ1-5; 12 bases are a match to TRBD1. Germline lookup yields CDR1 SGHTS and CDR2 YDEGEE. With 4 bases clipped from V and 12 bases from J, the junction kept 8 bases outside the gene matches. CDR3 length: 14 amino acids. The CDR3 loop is CASSPGQGAPSQHF. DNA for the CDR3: TGTGCCAGCAGCCCGGGACAGGGGGCCCCCAGCCAGCATTTT.

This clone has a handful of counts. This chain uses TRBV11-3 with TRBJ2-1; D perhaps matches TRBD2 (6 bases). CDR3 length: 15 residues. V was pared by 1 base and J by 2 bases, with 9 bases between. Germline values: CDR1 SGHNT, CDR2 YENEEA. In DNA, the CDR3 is TGTGCCAGCAGCTTAGGGGGGGACCCCTACAATGAGCAGTTCTTC. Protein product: CASSLGGDPYNEQFF. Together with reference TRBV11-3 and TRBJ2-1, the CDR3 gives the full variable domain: EAGVVQSPRYKIIEKKQPVAFWCNPISGHNTLYWYLQNLGQGPELLIRYENEEAVDDSQLPKDRFSAERLKGVDSTLKIQPAELGDSAVYLCASSLGGDPYNEQFFGPGTRLTVL.

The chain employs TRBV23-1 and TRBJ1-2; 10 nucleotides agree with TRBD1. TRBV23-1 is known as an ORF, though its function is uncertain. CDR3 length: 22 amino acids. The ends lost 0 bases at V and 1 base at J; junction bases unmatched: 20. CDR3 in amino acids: CASSQSDSTADRGPILNYGYTF. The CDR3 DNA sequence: TGCGCCAGCAGTCAATCGGATTCTACCGCCGACAGGGGGCCTATTCTTAACTATGGCTACACCTTC.

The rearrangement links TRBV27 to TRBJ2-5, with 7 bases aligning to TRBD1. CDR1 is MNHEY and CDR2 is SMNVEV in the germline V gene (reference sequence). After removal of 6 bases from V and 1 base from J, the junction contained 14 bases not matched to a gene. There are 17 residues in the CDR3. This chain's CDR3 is CASRSGTAKVFQETQYF. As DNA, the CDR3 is TGTGCCAGCAGATCCGGGACAGCTAAAGTTTTCCAAGAGACCCAGTACTTC.

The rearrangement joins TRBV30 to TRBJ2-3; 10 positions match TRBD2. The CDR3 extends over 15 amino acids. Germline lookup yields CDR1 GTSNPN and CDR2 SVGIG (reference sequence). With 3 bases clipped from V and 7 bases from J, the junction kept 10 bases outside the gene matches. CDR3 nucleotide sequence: TGTGCCTGGAGGTTAGCGGGGGGCGCCACGAATACGCAGTATTTT. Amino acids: CAWRLAGGATNTQYF.

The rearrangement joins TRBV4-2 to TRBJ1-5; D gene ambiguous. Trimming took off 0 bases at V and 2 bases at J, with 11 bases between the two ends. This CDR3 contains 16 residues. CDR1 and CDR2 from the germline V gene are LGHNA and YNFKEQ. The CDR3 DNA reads TGTGCCAGCAGCCAAGATAGGACGGCGGGCAATCAGCCCCAGCATTTT. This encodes CASSQDRTAGNQPQHF.

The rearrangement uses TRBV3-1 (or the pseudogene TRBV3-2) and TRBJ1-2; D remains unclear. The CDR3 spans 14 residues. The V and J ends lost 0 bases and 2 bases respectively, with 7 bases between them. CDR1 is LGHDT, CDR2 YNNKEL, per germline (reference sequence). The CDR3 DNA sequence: TGTGCCAGCAGCCAAGAGAGGGCCAACTATGGCTACACCTTC. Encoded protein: CASSQERANYGYTF.

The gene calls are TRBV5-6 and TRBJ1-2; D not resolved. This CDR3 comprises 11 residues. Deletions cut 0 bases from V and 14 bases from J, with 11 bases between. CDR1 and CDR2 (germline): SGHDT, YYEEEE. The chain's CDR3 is CASSLDGVETF. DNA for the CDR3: TGTGCCAGCAGCTTGGACGGGGTTGAGACCTTC. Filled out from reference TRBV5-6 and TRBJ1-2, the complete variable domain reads DAGVTQSPTHLIKTRGQQVTLRCSPKSGHDTVSWYQQALGQGPQFIFQYYEEEERQRGNFPDRFSGHQFPNYSSELNVNALLLGDSALYLCASSLDGVETFGSGTRLTVV.

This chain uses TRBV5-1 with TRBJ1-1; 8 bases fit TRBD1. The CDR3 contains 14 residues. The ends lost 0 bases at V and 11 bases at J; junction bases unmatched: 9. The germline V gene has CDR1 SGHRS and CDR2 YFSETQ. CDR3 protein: CASSLEGTGVEAFF. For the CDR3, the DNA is TGCGCCAGCAGCTTGGAAGGGACAGGCGTTGAGGCTTTCTTT.

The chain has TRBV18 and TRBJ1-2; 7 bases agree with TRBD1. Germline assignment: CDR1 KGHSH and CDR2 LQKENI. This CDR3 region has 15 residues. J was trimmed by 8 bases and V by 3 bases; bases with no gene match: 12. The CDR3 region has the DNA TGTGCCAGCTCACCGGGACAGAGCCTCATGGGAGGCTACACCTTC. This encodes CASSPGQSLMGGYTF.

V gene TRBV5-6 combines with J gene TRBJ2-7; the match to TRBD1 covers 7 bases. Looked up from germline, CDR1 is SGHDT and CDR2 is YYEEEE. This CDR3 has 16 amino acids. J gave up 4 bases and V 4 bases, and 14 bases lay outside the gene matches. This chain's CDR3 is CASSTGTVYRSYEQYF. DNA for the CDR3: TGTGCCAGCAGCACTGGGACAGTGTACCGCTCTTACGAGCAGTACTTC.

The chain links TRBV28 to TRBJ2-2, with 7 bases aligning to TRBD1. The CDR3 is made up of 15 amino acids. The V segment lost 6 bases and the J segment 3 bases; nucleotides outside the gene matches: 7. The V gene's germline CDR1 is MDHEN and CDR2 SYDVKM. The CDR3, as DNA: TGTGCCAGCAGAAGACAGGGCGAGTACACCGGGGAGCTGTTTTTT. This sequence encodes CASRRQGEYTGELFF.

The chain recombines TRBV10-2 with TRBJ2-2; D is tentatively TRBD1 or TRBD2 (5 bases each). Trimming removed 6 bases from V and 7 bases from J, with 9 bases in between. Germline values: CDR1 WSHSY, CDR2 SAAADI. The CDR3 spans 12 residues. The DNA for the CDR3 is TGCGCCAGCAGCCAGGGAGACGGGGAGCTGTTTTTT. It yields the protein CASSQGDGELFF.